The next 18 T cell receptor beta chains were all read from a single sample in a study of PD-1 blockade in mismatch repair-deficient tumors. Data came from immunoSEQ multiplex PCR; TCRdb stores just in-frame clones and leaves some out. Of 45,000 to 60,000 clones listed, roughly three quarters are singletons. Sequencing used peripheral blood, obtained 4 weeks after starting pembrolizumab. Every receptor here comes from an adult with mismatch repair-deficient cancer.

This clone was found a few times. CDR3 sequence (DNA): TGTGCCAGCTCAGGGAGAGATGAGCAGTTCTTC. Translating it yields CASSGRDEQFF. The rearrangement uses TRBV6-6 and TRBJ2-1; either TRBD1 or TRBD2 may fit D (5 bases each). V lost 8 bases and J 8 bases, leaving 10 bases between the germline ends. Germline CDR1 MNHNY, CDR2 SVGAGI (reference sequence). The CDR3 runs 11 residues.

The gene calls are TRBV19 and TRBJ1-5; weak D call: TRBD1 (6 bases). The V end lost 3 bases, the J end lost 8 bases, and 14 bases lay between the germline ends. The CDR3 has 14 amino acids. In germline, CDR1 is LNHDA, CDR2 SQIVND (reference sequence). The CDR3 sequence: CASSMLPGAKPQHF. As DNA, the CDR3 is TGTGCCAGTAGTATGCTTCCAGGGGCAAAGCCCCAGCATTTT.

V gene TRBV5-1 combines with J gene TRBJ2-1, with 12 nucleotides matching TRBD2. The germline V gene has CDR1 SGHRS and CDR2 YFSETQ. CDR3 length equals 14 residues. The ends lost 7 bases at V and 7 bases at J; junction bases unmatched: 6. This CDR3 is CASATSGSGNEQFF. The CDR3 DNA is TGCGCCAGCGCGACTAGCGGGAGTGGTAATGAGCAGTTCTTC.

This CDR3 is CASSPGAGGGDEQYF. CDR3 bases: TGTGCCAGCAGCCCCGGAGCGGGAGGAGGAGACGAGCAGTACTTC. The J gene is TRBJ2-7, the V gene TRBV13; 9 positions agree with TRBD2. This CDR3 has 15 amino acids. Germline trimming cut 5 bases from V and 5 bases from J; bases unmatched to any gene: 10. Per germline, CDR1 PRHDT and CDR2 FYEKMQ (reference sequence).

The chain recombines TRBV5-1 with TRBJ1-1, with D unresolved. CDR1 is SGHRS and CDR2 is YFSETQ in the germline V gene. The V and J ends lost 4 bases and 3 bases respectively, with 16 bases between them. The CDR3 sequence is 15 residues long. The CDR3 DNA reads TGCGCCAGCAGCCCAGTTTTTTTGGTCGACACTGAAGCTTTCTTT. Encoded protein: CASSPVFLVDTEAFF.

The rearrangement uses TRBV5-1 and TRBJ2-1; D is ambiguous. Trimming cost V 3 bases and J 3 bases, with 4 bases left between them. The CDR3 sequence is 12 residues long. The germline V gene has CDR1 SGHRS and CDR2 YFSETQ. CDR3 sequence reads: CASSSNYNEQFF. The CDR3 coding sequence is TGCGCCAGCAGCTCCAACTACAATGAGCAGTTCTTC.

The rearrangement uses TRBV19 and TRBJ2-2, with 9 bases that match TRBD2. The CDR3 runs 15 residues. J gave up 2 bases and V 5 bases, and 3 bases lay outside the gene matches. Germline V gene sequence: CDR1 LNHDA, CDR2 SQIVND (reference sequence). CDR3 bases: TGTGCCAGTAGTGTAGCGGGAGATAACACCGGGGAGCTGTTTTTT. Amino acid sequence: CASSVAGDNTGELFF.

The chain couples TRBV5-4 to TRBJ2-1; TRBD2 matches at 11 bases. V shed 0 bases, J shed 4 bases, and the junction held 9 bases outside the gene matches. Germline V gene lookup returns CDR1 SGHNT and CDR2 YYREEE (reference sequence). The CDR3 extends over 18 amino acids. CDR3 coding DNA: TGTGCCAGCAGCTTGGCCTCACTAGCGGGAGTCTGGTACAATGAGCAGTTCTTC. As protein: CASSLASLAGVWYNEQFF.

This clone was counted only a few times. Other DNA sequences within the sample encode an identical CDR3. The rearrangement links TRBV10-3 to TRBJ1-2; tentatively, D is TRBD1 (5 bases). CDR3 length: 14 amino acids. V shed 3 bases and J shed 4 bases, with 12 bases lying between them. Germline CDR1 ENHRY, CDR2 SYGVKD. CDR3 DNA sequence: TGTGCCATCAGTGAACAAGGGGAAGTCTATGGCTACACCTTC. Its protein product is CAISEQGEVYGYTF.

For the CDR3, the DNA is TGTGCCAGCAGTTCAGGGAGCGGACGGATGAACACTGAAGCTTTCTTT. Its protein is CASSSGSGRMNTEAFF. The rearrangement uses TRBV7-8 and TRBJ1-1, with D perhaps TRBD1 (5 bases). The CDR3 extends over 16 amino acids. Germline CDR1 reads SGHVS; CDR2 reads FQNEAQ. Trimming shortened V by 6 bases and J by 0 bases, and 17 bases separated the two germline ends.

V gene TRBV5-1 combines with J gene TRBJ1-4, with 7 bases aligning to TRBD1. The V and J ends lost 4 bases and 7 bases, in that order; junction bases with no gene match: 10. Germline CDR1 reads SGHRS; CDR2 reads YFSETQ. The CDR3 consists of 15 residues. CDR3 bases: TGCGCCAGCAGCGGACGGACAGGCTCGGGTGAAAAACTGTTTTTT. Protein: CASSGRTGSGEKLFF.

Only a few counts were recorded for this clone. The V gene is TRBV6-1, the J gene TRBJ2-5; 8 bases line up with TRBD1. The germline V gene encodes CDR1 MNHNS and CDR2 SASEGT. V lost 4 bases, J lost 0 bases, and 4 bases stayed unmatched. The CDR3 extends over 15 amino acids. CDR3 loop: CASSVRTGYQETQYF. The CDR3 coding sequence is TGTGCCAGCAGTGTTCGGACAGGGTACCAAGAGACCCAGTACTTC.

The chain carries TRBV5-4 and TRBJ2-2; 9 nucleotides line up with TRBD2. V shed 4 bases and J 1 base; nucleotides not matched to a gene: 8. The CDR3 runs 17 residues. Germline V CDR1 and CDR2: SGHNT, YYREEE (reference sequence). The CDR3 is CASSGGRTSENTGELFF. Written as DNA, the CDR3 is TGTGCCAGCAGCGGGGGGAGGACTAGCGAGAACACCGGGGAGCTGTTTTTT.

The CDR3 bases are TGTGCCAGTTCCCCCCGCGGGACCATCGGGGCAGAAGAGCAGTTCTTC. Protein sequence: CASSPRGTIGAEEQFF. This sequence joins TRBV9 and TRBJ2-1; TRBD2 might be the D (6 bases). CDR3 length: 16 amino acids. Trimming removed 8 bases from V and 10 bases from J, with 28 bases in between. The V gene's germline CDR1 is SGDLS and CDR2 YYNGEE.

This rearrangement joins TRBV7-9 to TRBJ2-7; D tentatively reads TRBD1 or TRBD2 (6 bases each). The V gene lost 4 bases and the J gene lost 3 bases, with 16 bases spanning the gap. Germline-derived CDR1 and CDR2 are SEHNR and FQNEAQ (reference sequence). The CDR3 spans 15 residues. The CDR3 loop is CASSSPEGVIYEQYF. In DNA form, the CDR3 reads TGTGCCAGCAGCTCTCCGGAGGGGGTAATCTACGAGCAGTACTTC. Full variable domain (missing parts from reference TRBV7-9 and TRBJ2-7): DTGVSQNPRHKITKRGQNVTFRCDPISEHNRLYWYRQTLGQGPEFLTYFQNEAQLEKSRLLSDRFSAERPKGSFSTLEIQRTEQGDSAMYLCASSSPEGVIYEQYFGPGTRLTVT.

The V and J genes are TRBV10-3 and TRBJ2-7, with 7 bases matching TRBD1. Looked up from germline, CDR1 is ENHRY and CDR2 is SYGVKD. J was trimmed by 2 bases and V by 2 bases; bases with no gene match: 3. This CDR3 has 14 amino acids. CDR3 coding DNA: TGTGCCATCAGTGAGGACAGGGCGGCCTACGAGCAGTACTTC. This gives the protein CAISEDRAAYEQYF.

This clone was found once. The gene calls are TRBV2 and TRBJ2-4; 9 bases are a match to TRBD2. Trimming took 5 bases from V and 0 from J; bases not matched to a gene: 5. This CDR3 contains 16 residues. The germline gives CDR1 SNHLY, CDR2 FYNNEI. CDR3 amino acids: CASSLIAGVAKNIQYF. Here the CDR3 DNA reads TGTGCCAGCAGTCTTATAGCGGGGGTAGCCAAAAACATTCAGTACTTC.

This clone appeared a few times. The V call is TRBV7-2, the J call TRBJ2-7; D might be TRBD2 (5 bases). Looked up from germline, CDR1 is SGHTA and CDR2 is FQGNSA. V dropped 3 bases and J dropped 2 bases, with 8 bases sitting between them. The CDR3 loop spans 13 amino acids. The CDR3 region is CASSFRGTYEQYF. CDR3 sequence (DNA): TGTGCCAGCAGCTTCCGGGGAACCTACGAGCAGTACTTC.